Listed below are T cell receptor beta chains from one sample, sequenced in a study of cytomegalovirus exposure and HLA in healthy donors. Generated by immunoSEQ multiplex PCR, the TCRdb table keeps only in-frame clones and is missing some. Among around 130,000 clones listed, around 80% were seen once. The sequenced sample was PBMCs. Receptor source: a man between 25 and 39 years old in good health and CMV-seronegative. Each CDR3 is given with its conserved first and last residue. The D gene is left open where the match is weak. Clone size is given for some rows only: seen once, a few or many times, or a class if the clone is expanded.

>TRBJ1-1|TRBD1|-|TRBV7-6
TGTGCCAGCAGCAGGACAGGGGGTACTGAAGCTTTCTTT
CASSRTGGTEAFF
>TRBJ2-7|-|-|TRBV6-5
TGTGCCAGCAGTTACTCGAGTGGAGAGTTCTACGAGCAGTACTTC
CASSYSSGEFYEQYF
>TRBJ1-5|-|few|TRBV2
TGTGCCAGCAGCAACATAAATCAGCCCCAGCATTTT
CASSNINQPQHF
>TRBJ1-6|-|once|TRBV25-1
TGTGCCAGCAGTGTCTACGGGGAGTATAATTCACCCCTCCACTTT
CASSVYGEYNSPLHF
>TRBJ1-6|TRBD1|-|TRBV19
TGTGCCAGTAGTCCAAGACAGGGCTATAATTCACCCCTCCACTTT
CASSPRQGYNSPLHF
>TRBJ2-7|-|-|TRBV27
TGTGCCAGCAGTCTCACAGGGTTCGCCTACGAGCAGTACTTC
CASSLTGFAYEQYF
>TRBJ1-4|TRBD1|-|TRBV6-5
TGTGCCAGCAGTCGAGACGGGACAGCTAATGAAAAACTGTTTTTT
CASSRDGTANEKLFF
>TRBJ2-3|TRBD1|-|TRBV5-1
TGCGCCAGCAGCGTCGACCCTCGGGACAGCCGGAGCACAGATACGCAGTATTTT
CASSVDPRDSRSTDTQYF
>TRBJ2-5|-|few|TRBV4-3
TGCGCCAGCAGCCAAGATTTCGCGGGTCAACCAGCGGCCCAGTACTTC
CASSQDFAGQPAAQYF
>TRBJ2-2|TRBD1|-|TRBV2
TGTGCCAGCAGCCTAGGACAGGGCACCGGGGAGCTGTTTTTT
CASSLGQGTGELFF
>TRBJ2-5|-|-|TRBV5-1
TGCGCCAGCAGCTTGGCCTTAGAAGAGACCCAGTACTTC
CASSLALEETQYF
>TRBJ2-7|TRBD2|-|TRBV10-3
TGTGCCAACGCCCCCCATTCTAGCGGGAGGATTGAGCAGTACTTC
CANAPHSSGRIEQYF
>TRBJ2-5|-|-|TRBV20-1
TGCAGTGCTAGACCGTTGGAGACCCAGTACTTC
CSARPLETQYF
>TRBJ1-1|TRBD1|-|TRBV28
TGTGCCAGCAGTTCACCGGGACAGGGGAACACTGAAGCTTTCTTT
CASSSPGQGNTEAFF
>TRBJ1-5|-|-|TRBV2
TGTGCCAGCAGTGATGGCGCAGACCGGGGTCAGCCCCAGCATTTT
CASSDGADRGQPQHF
>TRBJ1-4|TRBD1|-|TRBV28
TGTGCCAGCAGTATCCGGGACAGGGGTTATAGGATAGCTAATGAAAAACTGTTTTTT
CASSIRDRGYRIANEKLFF
>TRBJ2-2|-|-|TRBV4-3
TGCGCCAGCAGCTCCCCCGGGGTGTCGACCGGGGAGCTGTTTTTT
CASSSPGVSTGELFF
>TRBJ2-7|TRBD2|once|TRBV7-2
TGTGCCAGCAGCTCCGTTGGCGGGAGCCCTTTCTACGAGCAGTACTTC
CASSSVGGSPFYEQYF
>TRBJ1-1|-|-|TRBV29-1
TGCAGCGCAAAAACAGGGAGTGAGGCTGAAGCTTTCTTT
CSAKTGSEAEAFF